Following are 24 T cell receptor beta chains from one sample sequenced in a study of T cells after somatic rescue of genetic block. Clones were sequenced by immunoSEQ multiplex PCR, and TCRdb holds only the in-frame ones, with some missing. The table includes approximately 100,000 clones, over 80% detected once. The specimen sequenced was peripheral blood mononuclear cells (PBMCs). These receptors originate from a woman under 30.

The rearrangement joins TRBV11-3 to TRBJ2-7; the D gene is possibly TRBD1 (5 bases). V gave up 2 bases and J gave up 3 bases, with 14 bases separating them. CDR3 length: 15 residues. Germline V lookup: CDR1 SGHNT, CDR2 YENEEA. DNA of the CDR3: TGTGCCAGCAGCTTATATAACAGGATTCTCTACGAGCAGTACTTC. This codes for CASSLYNRILYEQYF.

This chain connects TRBV15 to TRBJ2-3, with D perhaps TRBD1 (7 bases). The ends were cut back, 0 bases at V and 6 bases at J, with 19 bases in the middle. Per germline, CDR1 LNHNV and CDR2 YYDKDF (reference sequence). The CDR3 runs 17 residues. The CDR3 DNA is TGTGCCACCAGCAGAGATGCGGGACAGAGGAATGGGGATACGCAGTATTTT. It specifies CATSRDAGQRNGDTQYF.

The V and J genes are TRBV9 and TRBJ1-1; TRBD1 is a possible D gene (6 bases). This CDR3 region has 13 residues. The V end was cut by 4 bases, the J end by 6 bases, with 13 bases between. CDR1 and CDR2 from the germline V gene are SGDLS and YYNGEE. The CDR3 loop reads CASSPFGGAEAFF. CDR3 coding DNA: TGTGCCAGCAGCCCCTTTGGGGGCGCTGAAGCTTTCTTT.

The chain employs TRBV6-5 and TRBJ2-1; possibly TRBD1 for D (6 bases). The CDR3 has 14 amino acids. CDR1 and CDR2 from the germline V gene are MNHEY and SVGAGI. The V and J ends lost 2 bases and 3 bases respectively, with 8 bases between them. CDR3 loop: CASSYDRNYNEQFF. The CDR3 DNA sequence: TGTGCCAGCAGTTACGACAGGAACTACAATGAGCAGTTCTTC.

This clone was seen only a few times. The chain employs TRBV7-2 and TRBJ1-5, with 9 bases fitting TRBD1. The CDR3 length is 14 residues. With V trimmed by 3 bases and J by 4 bases, 1 base remained unmatched. CDR1 is SGHTA and CDR2 is FQGNSA in the germline V gene. DNA of the CDR3: TGTGCCAGCAGCTTCGGGACAGGGAATCAGCCCCAGCATTTT. Translated, it gives CASSFGTGNQPQHF.

This chain uses TRBV30 with TRBJ1-5; 9 positions agree with TRBD1. Trimming at V came to 3 bases and at J to 9 bases, leaving 12 bases not matched to a gene. The CDR3 contains 15 residues. Germline V gives CDR1 GTSNPN, CDR2 SVGIG (reference sequence). The chain's CDR3 is CAWRRPGQGSWPQHF. The CDR3 DNA reads as TGTGCCTGGAGGAGACCGGGACAGGGATCATGGCCCCAGCATTTT.

As concerns this clone: Its ends do not fully match the called genes, so a read error is possible. This sequence joins TRBV2 and TRBJ2-7; 8 nucleotides align to TRBD1. From germline, CDR1 is SNHLY and CDR2 FYNNEI. The CDR3 has 11 residues. As DNA, the CDR3 is TGTGCCAGCAGTGCCTCCGGGACAGGTACCTTC. The encoded protein is CASSASGTGTF.

This chain connects TRBV6-1 to TRBJ2-3; tentative D call: TRBD2 (5 bases). Germline-derived CDR1 and CDR2 are MNHNS and SASEGT. The germline V and J ends were trimmed by 4 bases and 2 bases, with 16 bases remaining between them. The CDR3 runs 16 residues. CDR3 coding DNA: TGTGCCAGCAGTGGCGGCCGAATGAGGGCCACAGATACGCAGTATTTT. Its translation is CASSGGRMRATDTQYF.

The rearrangement joins TRBV4-1 to TRBJ1-3; no firm D call. Germline V gene sequence: CDR1 MGHRA, CDR2 YSYEKL. Trimming took off 0 bases at V and 9 bases at J, with 15 bases between the two ends. The CDR3 is 15 amino acids. CDR3 coding DNA: TGCGCCAGCAGCCAAGATAACGGCTGGACTCGCACCATATATTTT. Amino acid sequence: CASSQDNGWTRTIYF.

This chain connects TRBV2 to TRBJ1-5, with TRBD1 matching over 9 bases. The CDR3 is 17 amino acids. Trimming at V came to 4 bases and at J to 3 bases, leaving 10 bases not matched to a gene. Germline CDR1 is SNHLY and CDR2 is FYNNEI. The CDR3 DNA is TGTGCCAGCAGTGTACAGGTAGGACAGGGGATCAATCAGCCCCAGCATTTT. Translated: CASSVQVGQGINQPQHF.

The chain joins TRBV5-6 to TRBJ2-7; TRBD1 might be the D (5 bases). Germline assignment: CDR1 SGHDT and CDR2 YYEEEE. CDR3 size: 14 residues. V lost 0 bases to trimming and J lost 5 bases, with 12 bases between them. CDR3 nucleotide sequence: TGTGCCAGCAGCTTGGGGGCAGGGAACCACGAGCAGTACTTC. Translating gives CASSLGAGNHEQYF.

The genes are TRBV6-5 and TRBJ2-7; 7 bases are a match to TRBD1. Trimming cost V 6 bases and J 3 bases; bases outside gene matches: 11. The CDR3 length is 15 residues. Germline values: CDR1 MNHEY, CDR2 SVGAGI. CDR3 nucleotide sequence: TGTGCCAGCAGCTTTAGACAGGGTACGGACTACGAGCAGTACTTC. Protein product: CASSFRQGTDYEQYF.

This clone showed up just once. The V call is TRBV5-5, the J call TRBJ2-7; D assignment may be TRBD1 or TRBD2 (5 bases each). This CDR3 region has 13 residues. The V end lost 2 bases, the J end lost 4 bases, and 10 bases lay between the germline ends. Germline CDR1 reads SGHKS; CDR2 reads YYEKEE (reference sequence). The CDR3 loop reads CASSFGTLYEQYF. As DNA, the CDR3 is TGTGCCAGCAGCTTCGGGACCCTATACGAGCAGTACTTC.

The chain joins TRBV28 to TRBJ2-1; D unresolved. The V end was cut by 2 bases, the J end by 8 bases, with 16 bases between. Per the germline V gene, CDR1 is MDHEN and CDR2 is SYDVKM. The CDR3 runs 15 residues. CDR3 loop: CASSLEVRWSDEQFF. In DNA, the CDR3 is TGTGCCAGCAGTTTAGAGGTCCGTTGGTCGGATGAGCAGTTCTTC.

The chain links TRBV30 to TRBJ1-3; possibly TRBD1 for D (6 bases). V was pared by 3 bases and J by 11 bases, with 17 bases between. The CDR3 totals 13 residues. Germline V gene data show CDR1 as GTSNPN and CDR2 as SVGIG (reference sequence). The CDR3, as DNA: TGTGCCTGGAGCCCTGGGGGGAAGGGGGCCATATATTTT. Encoded protein: CAWSPGGKGAIYF.

The chain links TRBV19 to TRBJ2-3; D gene ambiguous. Trimming took 2 bases from V and 1 from J, leaving 10 bases between them. This CDR3 region has 15 residues. Looked up from germline, CDR1 is LNHDA and CDR2 is SQIVND (reference sequence). In DNA, the CDR3 is TGTGCCAGTAGTATAAGAGGTATCGGCACAGATACGCAGTATTTT. As protein: CASSIRGIGTDTQYF.

The rearrangement joins TRBV13 to TRBJ2-2; D unresolved. Germline assignment: CDR1 PRHDT and CDR2 FYEKMQ (reference sequence). V shed 3 bases and J shed 6 bases, with 14 bases lying between them. The CDR3 runs 15 residues. The CDR3, as DNA: TGTGCCAGCAGCTTGGGCAGTTTAATGCCCGGGGAGCTGTTTTTT. This gives the protein CASSLGSLMPGELFF.

The V gene is TRBV5-1, the J gene TRBJ1-2; no clear D gene. The germline gives CDR1 SGHRS, CDR2 YFSETQ. The CDR3 totals 14 residues. Trimming removed 3 bases from V and 0 bases from J, with 9 bases in between. The CDR3 region has the DNA TGCGCCAGCAGCTCTCCAGGTACTAACTATGGCTACACCTTC. Amino acids: CASSSPGTNYGYTF.

The rearrangement links TRBV28 to TRBJ2-1; D remains ambiguous. The CDR3 is 15 amino acids. The germline V gene encodes CDR1 MDHEN and CDR2 SYDVKM. The V end was cut by 2 bases, the J end by 1 base, with 9 bases between. Here the CDR3 DNA reads TGTGCCAGCAGTTTAGGTGGGGTATCCTACAATGAGCAGTTCTTC. Its protein is CASSLGGVSYNEQFF.

Only one count was recorded for this clone. The rearrangement joins TRBV5-5 to TRBJ2-5, with D possibly TRBD2 on 6 matching bases. The V and J ends lost 3 bases and 5 bases respectively, with 14 bases between them. Germline V CDR1 and CDR2: SGHKS, YYEKEE (reference sequence). This CDR3 has 14 residues. For the CDR3, the DNA is TGTGCCAGCAGCTATCGGTCGGGAGCGGAGACCCAGTACTTC. Its translation: CASSYRSGAETQYF. The variable domain in full, with the rest retrieved from reference TRBV5-5 and TRBJ2-5, is DAGVTQSPTHLIKTRGQQVTLRCSPISGHKSVSWYQQVLGQGPQFIFQYYEKEERGRGNFPDRFSARQFPNYSSELNVNALLLGDSALYLCASSYRSGAETQYFGPGTRLLVL.

Only one count was recorded for this clone. The chain carries TRBV11-3 and TRBJ2-3, with unresolved D. The CDR3 has 13 residues. Trimming left V 4 bases short and J 9 bases short, with 14 bases between. Germline V lookup: CDR1 SGHNT, CDR2 YENEEA. This chain's CDR3 is CASSSGTSRTQYF. The CDR3 DNA reads TGTGCCAGCAGCTCCGGAACCAGTCGGACGCAGTATTTT.

J is TRBJ2-7 and V is TRBV28; 7 nucleotides line up with TRBD1. The CDR3 has 14 residues. After removal of 1 base from V and 3 bases from J, the junction contained 3 bases not matched to a gene. Germline CDR1 is MDHEN and CDR2 is SYDVKM. This CDR3 reads CASSLSPGGYEQYF. Here the CDR3 DNA reads TGTGCCAGCAGTTTATCTCCAGGGGGCTACGAGCAGTACTTC.

The chain recombines TRBV2 with TRBJ2-7; TRBD1 matches at 7 bases. Germline assignment: CDR1 SNHLY and CDR2 FYNNEI. V lost 6 bases, J lost 3 bases, and 2 bases stayed unmatched. CDR3 length: 12 residues. CDR3 in DNA: TGTGCCAGCAGGGGACAGATCTACGAGCAGTACTTC. This gives the protein CASRGQIYEQYF. Complete variable domain (other parts from reference TRBV2 and TRBJ2-7): EPEVTQTPSHQVTQMGQEVILRCVPISNHLYFYWYRQILGQKVEFLVSFYNNEISEKSEIFDDQFSVERPDGSNFTLKIRSTKLEDSAMYFCASRGQIYEQYFGPGTRLTVT.

The rearrangement links TRBV14 to TRBJ2-3, with TRBD2 matching over 9 bases. The V gene end was trimmed by 4 bases and the J gene end by 6 bases; junction bases not matched to a gene: 11. CDR3 length: 16 residues. Germline CDR1 is SGHDN and CDR2 is FVKESK. CDR3 bases: TGTGCCAGCAGCCTGGGTTGGCGGGAGGGCCCCGATACGCAGTATTTT. Protein product: CASSLGWREGPDTQYF.